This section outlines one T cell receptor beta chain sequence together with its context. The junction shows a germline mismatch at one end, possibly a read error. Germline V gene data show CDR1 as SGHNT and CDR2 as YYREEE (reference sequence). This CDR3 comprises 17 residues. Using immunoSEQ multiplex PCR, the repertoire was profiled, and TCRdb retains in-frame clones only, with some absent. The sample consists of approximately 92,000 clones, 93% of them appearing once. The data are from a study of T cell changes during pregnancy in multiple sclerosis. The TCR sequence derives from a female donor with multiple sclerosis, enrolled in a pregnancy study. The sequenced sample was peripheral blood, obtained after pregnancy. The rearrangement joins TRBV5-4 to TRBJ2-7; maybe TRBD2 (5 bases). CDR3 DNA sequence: TGCGCCAGCAGCCAAGAGTGGCGGGCGCTAGGGCTCTACGAGCAGTACTTC. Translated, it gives CASSQEWRALGLYEQYF. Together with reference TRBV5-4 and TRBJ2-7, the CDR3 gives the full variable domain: ETGVTQSPTHLIKTRGQQVTLRCSSQSGHNTVSWYQQALGQGPQFIFQYYREEENGRGNFPPRFSGLQFPNYSSELNVNALELDDSALYLCASSQEWRALGLYEQYFGPGTRLTVT.